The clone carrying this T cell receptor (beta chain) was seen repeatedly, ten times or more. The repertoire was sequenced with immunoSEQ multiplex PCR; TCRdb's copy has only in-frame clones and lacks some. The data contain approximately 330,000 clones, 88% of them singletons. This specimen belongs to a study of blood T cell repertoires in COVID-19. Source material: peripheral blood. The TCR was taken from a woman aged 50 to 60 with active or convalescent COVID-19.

CDR3 loop: CASSYFGRTGAYEQYF. The DNA of the CDR3 is TGTGCCAGCAGTTACTTCGGGCGAACGGGAGCCTACGAGCAGTACTTC. The chain joins TRBV6-2 or TRBV6-3 to TRBJ2-7; TRBD2 might be the D (6 bases). V dropped 1 base and J dropped 2 bases, with 15 bases sitting between them. The CDR3 has 16 residues. From germline, CDR1 is MNHEY and CDR2 SVGEGT.